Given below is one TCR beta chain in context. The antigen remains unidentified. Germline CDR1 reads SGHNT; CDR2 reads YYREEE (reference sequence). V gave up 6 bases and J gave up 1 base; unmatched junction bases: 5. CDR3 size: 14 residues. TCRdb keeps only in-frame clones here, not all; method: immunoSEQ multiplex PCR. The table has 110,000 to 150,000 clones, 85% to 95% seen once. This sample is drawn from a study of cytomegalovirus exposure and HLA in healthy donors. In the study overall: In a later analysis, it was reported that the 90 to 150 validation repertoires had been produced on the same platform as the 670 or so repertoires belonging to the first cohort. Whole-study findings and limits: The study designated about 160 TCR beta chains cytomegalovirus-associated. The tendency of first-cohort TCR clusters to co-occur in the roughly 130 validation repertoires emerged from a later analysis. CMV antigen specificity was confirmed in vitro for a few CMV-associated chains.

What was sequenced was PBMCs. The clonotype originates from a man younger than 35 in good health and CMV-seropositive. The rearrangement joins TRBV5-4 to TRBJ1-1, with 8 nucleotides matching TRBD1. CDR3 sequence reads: CASTLGQGNTEAFF. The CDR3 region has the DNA TGTGCCAGCACCCTAGGACAGGGGAACACTGAAGCTTTCTTT.